The 14 T cell receptor beta chains below come from one sample, sequenced in a study of blood T cell repertoires in COVID-19. This table comes from immunoSEQ multiplex PCR, and its TCRdb copy is limited to in-frame clones, with some not included. The data show some 140,000 clones, under 90% seen once. What was sequenced was peripheral blood. Every receptor here comes from a woman aged 60 to 75 with active or convalescent COVID-19.

In its sample, this clone was seen once. The chain recombines TRBV7-9 with TRBJ1-4; TRBD1 aligns across 10 bases. Germline loops: CDR1 SEHNR, CDR2 FQNEAQ (reference sequence). Losses at the gene ends were 0 bases for V and 3 bases for J; bases not matched to a gene: 7. The CDR3 contains 18 residues. Here the CDR3 DNA reads TGTGCCAGCAGCTTAGCGCGGACAGGGGGTGTTGCTAATGAAAAACTGTTTTTT. Translating gives CASSLARTGGVANEKLFF.

V and J are TRBV5-4 and TRBJ2-3; 13 bases fit TRBD2. V lost 4 bases and J lost 3; bases outside the gene matches: 5. Germline lookup yields CDR1 SGHNT and CDR2 YYREEE (reference sequence). The CDR3 runs 16 residues. The CDR3 nucleotides read TGTGCCAGCAGCCAAAGGGGACTAGCGGGGACAGATACGCAGTATTTT. This codes for CASSQRGLAGTDTQYF. Filled out from reference TRBV5-4 and TRBJ2-3, the complete variable domain reads ETGVTQSPTHLIKTRGQQVTLRCSSQSGHNTVSWYQQALGQGPQFIFQYYREEENGRGNFPPRFSGLQFPNYSSELNVNALELDDSALYLCASSQRGLAGTDTQYFGPGTRLTVL.

The V call is TRBV6-2 or TRBV6-3, the J call TRBJ2-1; 14 bases are shared with TRBD2. CDR3 length equals 15 residues. Unmatched junction bases numbered 4, after V lost 4 bases and J lost 8 bases. Per germline, CDR1 MNHEY and CDR2 SVGEGT. CDR3 protein: CASSSRTSGRHEQFF. The CDR3 DNA follows: TGTGCCAGCAGTTCCCGGACTAGCGGGAGGCATGAGCAGTTCTTC.

The chain links TRBV7-2 to TRBJ1-6, with D possibly matching TRBD1 (5 bases). The CDR3 extends over 14 amino acids. CDR1 and CDR2 (germline): SGHTA, FQGNSA. V shed 3 bases and J shed 5 bases, with 8 bases lying between them. The CDR3 loop is CASSLGLNNSPLHF. For the CDR3, the DNA is TGTGCCAGCAGCTTGGGACTAAATAATTCACCCCTCCACTTT. The full variable domain, its missing parts supplied by reference TRBV7-2 and TRBJ1-6, is GAGVSQSPSNKVTEKGKDVELRCDPISGHTALYWYRQSLGQGLEFLIYFQGNSAPDKSGLPSDRFSAERTGGSVSTLTIQRTQQEDSAVYLCASSLGLNNSPLHFGNGTRLTVT.

CDR3 region: CASSFDRSSYEQYF. For the CDR3, the DNA is TGTGCCAGCAGCTTTGACAGGAGCTCCTACGAGCAGTACTTC. The rearrangement links TRBV7-2 to TRBJ2-7, with D perhaps matching TRBD1 (6 bases). Trimming took off 3 bases at V and 0 bases at J, with 9 bases between the two ends. The germline gives CDR1 SGHTA, CDR2 FQGNSA. The CDR3 is 14 residues long.

This sequence joins TRBV19 and TRBJ1-1; unclear D gene. The CDR3 extends over 14 amino acids. Germline lookup yields CDR1 LNHDA and CDR2 SQIVND (reference sequence). V was shortened by 5 bases and J by 1 base, with 11 bases between the two germline ends. The CDR3 protein is CASSLLDWNTEAFF. DNA of the CDR3: TGTGCCAGTAGTTTGTTGGACTGGAACACTGAAGCTTTCTTT.

This clone was counted only a few times. V is TRBV30 and J is TRBJ2-2, with D possibly being TRBD2 (6 bases). Between the trimmed V and J ends, which lost 3 bases and 5 bases, there was a span of 13 bases. Germline-derived CDR1 and CDR2 are GTSNPN and SVGIG (reference sequence). The CDR3 is 14 amino acids. The CDR3 protein is CAWRRLAITGELFF. The CDR3 coding sequence is TGTGCCTGGAGGAGGCTAGCGATTACCGGGGAGCTGTTTTTT.

V is TRBV5-1 and J is TRBJ1-1, with D unresolved. The CDR3 is made up of 14 amino acids. Trimming left V 0 bases short and J 0 bases short, with 6 bases between. Germline lookup yields CDR1 SGHRS and CDR2 YFSETQ. This CDR3 reads CASSLVRMNTEAFF. The CDR3 nucleotides read TGCGCCAGCAGCTTGGTCAGAATGAACACTGAAGCTTTCTTT.

This chain connects TRBV6-2 or TRBV6-3 to TRBJ1-2, with D unclear. Between the trimmed V and J ends, which lost 2 bases and 13 bases, there was a span of 14 bases. This CDR3 is 12 amino acids long. From germline, CDR1 is MNHEY and CDR2 SVGEGT. CDR3 in amino acids: CASSYHPKAGTF. The DNA for the CDR3 is TGTGCCAGCAGTTACCACCCTAAGGCGGGCACCTTC.

The rearrangement joins TRBV5-4 to TRBJ2-3; 11 bases are shared with TRBD2. Germline CDR1 SGHNT, CDR2 YYREEE (reference sequence). J gave up 2 bases and V 4 bases, and 6 bases lay outside the gene matches. This CDR3 region has 16 residues. This CDR3 reads CASSRGLAGSTDTQYF. Here the CDR3 DNA reads TGTGCCAGCAGCCGCGGACTAGCGGGTTCCACAGATACGCAGTATTTT.

This chain uses TRBV6-6 with TRBJ2-1; perhaps TRBD1 as D (6 bases). The CDR3 totals 14 residues. Between the trimmed V and J ends, which lost 5 bases and 4 bases, there was a span of 12 bases. The V gene's germline CDR1 is MNHNY and CDR2 SVGAGI (reference sequence). The CDR3, as DNA: TGTGCCAGCAGTAAATCAGGACAGTACAATGAGCAGTTCTTC. Protein product: CASSKSGQYNEQFF.

The chain couples TRBV6-2 or TRBV6-3 to TRBJ2-1, with 7 nucleotides matching TRBD2. V dropped 5 bases and J dropped 0; count of bases not matched to a gene: 4. Germline CDR1 MNHEY, CDR2 SVGEGT. This CDR3 is built from 15 residues. The CDR3 region is CASSLTSPSYNEQFF. For the CDR3, the DNA is TGTGCCAGCAGTCTGACTAGCCCCTCCTACAATGAGCAGTTCTTC.

The gene calls are TRBV29-1 and TRBJ2-7, with TRBD1 matching over 12 bases. The V gene end was trimmed by 7 bases and the J gene end by 7 bases; junction bases not matched to a gene: 8. The CDR3 totals 13 residues. From germline, CDR1 is SQVTM and CDR2 ANQGSEA. The CDR3 loop reads CSARGQGADEQYF. The CDR3 DNA reads TGCAGCGCGAGGGGACAGGGGGCAGATGAGCAGTACTTC.

The V and J genes are TRBV6-4 and TRBJ1-5; 9 bases match TRBD1. The CDR3 consists of 13 residues. V was clipped by 6 bases and J by 7 bases; unmatched bases: 4. Germline CDR1 and CDR2: MRHNA and SNTAGT. Here the CDR3 reads CASSPGTGQPQHF. The CDR3 DNA sequence: TGTGCCAGCAGCCCCGGGACAGGGCAGCCCCAGCATTTT.